This T cell receptor beta chain is from a study of blood T cell repertoires in COVID-19. For the study at large: The study drew acute and convalescent COVID-19 samples from the United States, Italy and Spain. T cells, B-cell-depleted T cells, or PBMCs supplied cDNA or gDNA.

The germline CDR1 and CDR2 sequences are KGHSH and LQKENI. The CDR3 covers 13 residues. V lost 3 bases, J lost 1 base, and 6 bases lay in between. Authors' methods: Reference gene primers were amplified, and this amplification served to estimate nucleated cell counts. The method was immunoSEQ multiplex PCR; TCRdb's version includes in-frame clones alone and lacks a portion of them. The V and J calls and clone size were taken over from that table, and D and trimming were inferred from the DNA. The table records about 340,000 clones, 75% to 90% of them present only once. As concerns this clone: The sample carries other DNA sequences with the same CDR3.

Those enrolled in Seattle joined during active infection and were followed longitudinally afterward. Sequencing input: peripheral blood. The sequence was collected from a woman in her forties or fifties with COVID-19, enrolled during active disease. J is TRBJ1-1 and V is TRBV18, with D maybe TRBD1 (5 bases). The CDR3 sequence is CASSPGRNTEAFF. The CDR3 nucleotides are TGTGCCAGCTCACCGGGGCGGAACACTGAAGCTTTCTTT. Combining the CDR3 with reference TRBV18 and TRBJ1-1 gives the whole variable domain NAGVMQNPRHLVRRRGQEARLRCSPMKGHSHVYWYRQLPEEGLKFMVYLQKENIIDESGMPKERFSAEFPKEGPSILRIQQVVRGDSAAYFCASSPGRNTEAFFGQGTRLTVV.